These T cell receptor beta chains were read from a single sample in a study of CD8+CD57+ T cells in acquired aplastic anemia. TCRdb itself ran the reads through MiXCR, one entry per CDR3 protein. The sample lists about 98,000 distinct CDR3 sequences, less than 75% occurring once. The sample comprised sorted CD4+, CD8+, or CD8+CD57+ T cells (not recorded which) from PBMCs. These receptor sequences come from a human donor with aplastic anemia. Each CDR3 is given with its conserved first and last residue. A D gene is named only where the DNA matches it firmly. Size is stated for part of the rows, as once, few or many counts, or as a class when the clone is expanded.

d_call: -; clone_size: -; v_call: TRBV20-1; j_call: TRBJ2-3; cdr3_nt: TGCAGTGCTCAGGACCACTGGGCGCAGTATTTT; cdr3_aa: CSAQDHWAQYF
d_call: TRBD1; clone_size: -; v_call: TRBV10-3; j_call: TRBJ1-2; cdr3_nt: TGTGCCATCAGGGTGGACAGGGGACATGGCTACACCTTC; cdr3_aa: CAIRVDRGHGYTF
d_call: -; clone_size: -; v_call: TRBV29-1; j_call: TRBJ1-5; cdr3_nt: TGCAGCGTCGCCGAGGCGGCAAATCAGCCCCAGCATTTT; cdr3_aa: CSVAEAANQPQHF
d_call: -; clone_size: once; v_call: TRBV20-1; j_call: TRBJ2-3; cdr3_nt: TGCAGTGCTAGAGTTGGCGAGATCACAGATACGCAGTATTTT; cdr3_aa: CSARVGEITDTQYF
d_call: -; clone_size: once; v_call: TRBV29-1; j_call: TRBJ2-1; cdr3_nt: TGCAGCGTAAACCCGGATGGGGGCAGCTACAATGAGCAGTTCTTC; cdr3_aa: CSVNPDGGSYNEQFF
d_call: -; clone_size: -; v_call: TRBV20-1; j_call: TRBJ2-1; cdr3_nt: TGCAGTGCTAGGGCACCAGACCTAAGCTCCTACAATGAGCAGTTCTTC; cdr3_aa: CSARAPDLSSYNEQFF
d_call: -; clone_size: -; v_call: TRBV7-9; j_call: TRBJ1-2; cdr3_nt: TGTGCCAGCAGCTTAGGGTCTGTGGGCTACACCTTC; cdr3_aa: CASSLGSVGYTF
d_call: -; clone_size: few; v_call: TRBV24-1; j_call: TRBJ2-7; cdr3_nt: TGTGCCATCGGGACTCACTACGAGCAGTACTTC; cdr3_aa: CAIGTHYEQYF
d_call: -; clone_size: once; v_call: TRBV5-4; j_call: TRBJ1-2; cdr3_nt: TGTGCCAGCAGCTTGGAAGGGTCTACCATCTATGGCTACACCTTC; cdr3_aa: CASSLEGSTIYGYTF
d_call: -; clone_size: -; v_call: TRBV20-1; j_call: TRBJ2-7; cdr3_nt: TGCAGTGCTCCGGGGGACGTTACCCACGAGCAGTACTTC; cdr3_aa: CSAPGDVTHEQYF
d_call: -; clone_size: -; v_call: TRBV19; j_call: TRBJ2-2; cdr3_nt: TGTGCCAGTAGTATGGGACAGAACACCGGGGAGCTGTTTTTT; cdr3_aa: CASSMGQNTGELFF
d_call: -; clone_size: -; v_call: TRBV7-3; j_call: TRBJ1-2; cdr3_nt: TGTGCCAGCAGCCCGGGGGGGACGGATGGCTACACCTTC; cdr3_aa: CASSPGGTDGYTF
d_call: -; clone_size: -; v_call: TRBV20-1; j_call: TRBJ1-2; cdr3_nt: TGCAGTGCTAGTCCTTCAATGGGCTACACCTTC; cdr3_aa: CSASPSMGYTF
d_call: TRBD2; clone_size: -; v_call: TRBV10-3; j_call: TRBJ2-1; cdr3_nt: TGTGCCATCAGTGCCCCGGGACTAGCGGGCAATGAGCAGTTCTTC; cdr3_aa: CAISAPGLAGNEQFF
d_call: -; clone_size: -; v_call: TRBV2; j_call: TRBJ1-5; cdr3_nt: TGTGCCAGCAGTCAAGGACCGACAAGGAGCAATCAGCCCCAGCATTTT; cdr3_aa: CASSQGPTRSNQPQHF
d_call: -; clone_size: -; v_call: TRBV20-1; j_call: TRBJ2-1; cdr3_nt: TGCAGTGCTAGCCAGGTGTACAATGAGCAGTTCTTC; cdr3_aa: CSASQVYNEQFF
d_call: -; clone_size: -; v_call: TRBV10-2; j_call: TRBJ2-1; cdr3_nt: TGCGCCAGCAGTGAAGTGGAACAGAACCCCTACAATGAGCAGTTCTTC; cdr3_aa: CASSEVEQNPYNEQFF
d_call: -; clone_size: -; v_call: TRBV20-1; j_call: TRBJ2-7; cdr3_nt: TGCAGTGCTAGTACGGGGCTCTACGAGCAGTACTTC; cdr3_aa: CSASTGLYEQYF
d_call: -; clone_size: once; v_call: TRBV29-1; j_call: TRBJ1-1; cdr3_nt: TGCAGCGTCGTCCCTCCCCTGAACACTGAAGCTTTCTTT; cdr3_aa: CSVVPPLNTEAFF